One and the same sample provided the 18 T cell receptor beta chains below, sequenced in a study of tumor and adjacent non-tumor tissue in lung cancer. Three rounds of nested PCR, following a modified ARM-PCR protocol, produced the TCRbeta library. TCRdb processed the multiplex PCR reads anew with MiXCR; each CDR3 protein has one entry. The sample lists roughly 90,000 distinct CDR3 sequences; roughly 77% were seen once. This sample's RNA came from whole unsorted tissue. The normal lung tissue was taken more than 3 cm from the tumor edge. Sequencing was performed on distant non-tumor lung tissue. These receptors came from a woman aged 45-59 years with non-small cell lung cancer.

Turning to this clonotype: At one end, the junction sequence differs from germline, possibly due to a read error. The V gene is TRBV6-4, the J gene TRBJ2-2; TRBD2 is a possible D gene (5 bases). CDR3 length: 14 amino acids. From germline, CDR1 is MRHNA and CDR2 SNTAGT. Written as DNA, the CDR3 is TGTGCCAGCAGTGAAGTGGGAGACACCGGTGAGCTGTTTTTT. It is translated as CASSEVGDTGELFF.

As regards this clonotype: The junction departs from the called germline gene at one end, perhaps through a read error. The chain has TRBV11-2 and TRBJ2-7; D is perhaps TRBD1 (6 bases). The CDR3 extends over 15 amino acids. Germline CDR1 and CDR2: SGHAT and FQNNGV. This CDR3 is CAGSPWTVGGRERYF. In DNA form, the CDR3 reads TGTGCCGGCAGCCCCTGGACAGTAGGAGGTCGCGAGCGGTACTTC.

The chain combines TRBV10-3 with TRBJ2-3, with a possible D match to TRBD2 (5 bases). This CDR3 is built from 14 residues. Germline-derived CDR1 and CDR2 are ENHRY and SYGVKD. Deletions cut 5 bases from V and 6 bases from J, with 15 bases between. CDR3 bases: TGTGCCATCAGTCGCGGACTGTCGGAGGATACGCAGTATTTT. As protein: CAISRGLSEDTQYF.

In its sample, this clonotype was seen many times. CDR3 residues: CSVRWGPEQYF. For the CDR3, the DNA is TGCAGTGTCCGGTGGGGGCCCGAGCAGTACTTC. V gene TRBV20-1 combines with J gene TRBJ2-7; a possible D gene is TRBD1 (6 bases). This CDR3 has 11 residues. Germline V gene sequence: CDR1 DFQATT, CDR2 SNEGSKA (reference sequence). The ends were cut back, 7 bases at V and 6 bases at J, with 13 bases in the middle.

The J gene is TRBJ1-5, the V gene TRBV6-5; D uncertain. The last part of the DNA fits TRBJ2-3 better; the J call may be wrong. The CDR3 runs to 15 residues. The germline CDR1 and CDR2 sequences are MNHEY and SVGAGI. CDR3: CASSYSGISNQPQYF. The CDR3 coding sequence is TGTGCCAGCAGTTACTCGGGTATTAGTAATCAGCCCCAGTATTTT.

This chain joins TRBV6-5 and TRBJ2-7, with D perhaps TRBD1 or TRBD2 (6 bases each). Germline V gene data show CDR1 as MNHEY and CDR2 as SVGAGI. This CDR3 has 13 amino acids. Between the trimmed V and J ends, which lost 6 bases and 13 bases, there was a span of 22 bases. The CDR3, as DNA: TGTGCCAGCAGACTAGCCAGGGGCACTGGGCAATACTTC. Translated, it gives CASRLARGTGQYF.

Note on this clonotype: Relative to the germline gene, one junction end is altered; a read error may explain this. The V gene is TRBV4-1, the J gene TRBJ2-7, with 11 bases aligning to TRBD2. Germline lookup yields CDR1 MGHRA and CDR2 YSYEKL. This CDR3 region has 16 residues. The DNA of the CDR3 is TGCGCCAGCAGCCAGACTAGCGGGGCGAGCTCTTACGAGGAGTACTTC. Its protein is CASSQTSGASSYEEYF.

This clonotype was observed many times. The CDR3 nucleotides are TGTGCCAGCAGTTCCAGGACAGGATCTGGGGCCAACGTCCTGACTTTC. Translating gives CASSSRTGSGANVLTF. The J gene is TRBJ2-6, the V gene TRBV6-6; 7 bases match TRBD1. The trim removed 4 bases at V and 1 base at J, leaving 4 bases unmatched. This CDR3 is built from 16 residues. CDR1 MNHNY and CDR2 SVGAGI come from the germline V gene (reference sequence).

Points on this clonotype: This may be a read error: a much more frequent sequence differs by one nucleotide. V gene TRBV20-1 combines with J gene TRBJ2-7; perhaps D is TRBD1 or TRBD2 (6 bases each). Germline CDR1 and CDR2: DFQATT and SNEGSKA (reference sequence). This CDR3 has 15 amino acids. The germline V and J ends were trimmed by 2 bases and 2 bases, with 16 bases remaining between them. This chain's CDR3 is CSARHKGGLAYEQYF. DNA for the CDR3: TGCAGTGCTAGACATAAGGGGGGCTTAGCCTACGAGCAGTACTTC.

Concerning this clonotype itself: One end of the junction varies from germline; a read error may be responsible. The chain joins TRBV28 to TRBJ2-3, with a tentative D call TRBD1 (5 bases). CDR1 is MDHEN, CDR2 SYDVKM, per germline. This CDR3 contains 13 residues. The CDR3 DNA reads as TGTGCCAGCAGTTTCGGGTTAACAGGTACGCAGTATTTT. Its translation is CASSFGLTGTQYF.

This clonotype has ten or more counts. V usage is TRBV24-1 and J usage is TRBJ2-2; D might be TRBD2 (5 bases). Germline assignment: CDR1 KGHDR and CDR2 SFDVKD. The length of the CDR3 is 16 residues. The V end lost 1 base, the J end lost 0 bases, and 8 bases lay between the germline ends. The CDR3 sequence: CATSDLPAANTGELFF. The CDR3 nucleotides are TGTGCCACCAGTGATTTACCAGCGGCGAACACCGGGGAGCTGTTTTTT.

This sequence joins TRBV28 and TRBJ2-2; tentatively, D is TRBD2 (5 bases). From germline, CDR1 is MDHEN and CDR2 SYDVKM. V lost 9 bases and J lost 7, with 18 bases in between. CDR3 length equals 14 residues. DNA for the CDR3: TGTGCCAGTAGTCCGAATAGCGCGGTCGGGGAGCTGTTTTTT. Protein sequence: CASSPNSAVGELFF.

As regards this clonotype: At one end the junction does not follow the germline gene, possibly because of a read error. The rearrangement links TRBV18 to TRBJ1-2; 10 nucleotides align to TRBD1. This CDR3 has 16 amino acids. CDR1 is KGHSH, CDR2 LQKENI, per germline. CDR3 sequence: CASSPPGQGNVYGNTF. CDR3 coding DNA: TGTGCCAGCTCACCACCGGGACAGGGGAATGTCTATGGCAACACCTTC.

This clonotype was observed once. The chain uses TRBV30 and TRBJ2-7; 12 nucleotides match TRBD2. The CDR3 extends over 20 amino acids. CDR1 is GTSNPN, CDR2 SVGIG, per germline (reference sequence). Trimming took 4 bases from V and 3 from J; bases not matched to a gene: 22. This CDR3 reads CAWKLENGLAGSPAGYEQYF. CDR3 nucleotides: TGTGCCTGGAAGTTGGAGAACGGACTAGCGGGATCACCGGCTGGCTACGAGCAGTACTTC.

Here the CDR3 reads CASNGTDLTDTRYF. CDR3 bases: TGCGCCAGCAACGGGACGGACCTCACAGATACACGGTATTTT. The rearrangement uses TRBV10-2 and TRBJ2-3; D may match TRBD1 or TRBD2 (5 bases each). This CDR3 has 14 amino acids. The V and J ends lost 7 bases and 14 bases respectively, with 25 bases between them. Per the germline V gene, CDR1 is WSHSY and CDR2 is SAAADI.

A remark on this clonotype: At one of its ends the junction is not consistent with the germline gene, which may arise from a read error. This chain uses TRBV20-1 with TRBJ2-3; D may match TRBD1 or TRBD2 (6 bases each). The germline gives CDR1 DFQATT, CDR2 SNEGSKA (reference sequence). The CDR3 sequence is 14 residues long. The CDR3 region is CSTSIAGHTDTQYF. CDR3 nucleotide sequence: TGCAGTACTAGTATTGCGGGACACACAGATACGCAGTATTTT.

This clonotype is a singleton in its sample. An end of the junction does not agree with germline; a read error may underlie this. The chain joins TRBV5-6 to TRBJ2-1; TRBD2 aligns across 7 bases. The CDR3 runs to 16 residues. CDR1 SGHDT and CDR2 YYEEEE come from the germline V gene. In DNA, the CDR3 is TGTGCCAGTAGCCTTAGGGGCGGGAGAACCTACAATGAGCAGCTCTTC. Translated, it gives CASSLRGGRTYNEQLF.

The V and J genes are TRBV5-6 and TRBJ2-2; D is undetermined. V lost 0 bases to trimming and J lost 12 bases, with 18 bases between them. The CDR3 loop spans 15 amino acids. Germline V CDR1 and CDR2: SGHDT, YYEEEE. CDR3 nucleotide sequence: TGTGCCAGCAGCTTGGGTCTTTCGCAGTTAAGGAAGCTGTTTTTT. As protein: CASSLGLSQLRKLFF.